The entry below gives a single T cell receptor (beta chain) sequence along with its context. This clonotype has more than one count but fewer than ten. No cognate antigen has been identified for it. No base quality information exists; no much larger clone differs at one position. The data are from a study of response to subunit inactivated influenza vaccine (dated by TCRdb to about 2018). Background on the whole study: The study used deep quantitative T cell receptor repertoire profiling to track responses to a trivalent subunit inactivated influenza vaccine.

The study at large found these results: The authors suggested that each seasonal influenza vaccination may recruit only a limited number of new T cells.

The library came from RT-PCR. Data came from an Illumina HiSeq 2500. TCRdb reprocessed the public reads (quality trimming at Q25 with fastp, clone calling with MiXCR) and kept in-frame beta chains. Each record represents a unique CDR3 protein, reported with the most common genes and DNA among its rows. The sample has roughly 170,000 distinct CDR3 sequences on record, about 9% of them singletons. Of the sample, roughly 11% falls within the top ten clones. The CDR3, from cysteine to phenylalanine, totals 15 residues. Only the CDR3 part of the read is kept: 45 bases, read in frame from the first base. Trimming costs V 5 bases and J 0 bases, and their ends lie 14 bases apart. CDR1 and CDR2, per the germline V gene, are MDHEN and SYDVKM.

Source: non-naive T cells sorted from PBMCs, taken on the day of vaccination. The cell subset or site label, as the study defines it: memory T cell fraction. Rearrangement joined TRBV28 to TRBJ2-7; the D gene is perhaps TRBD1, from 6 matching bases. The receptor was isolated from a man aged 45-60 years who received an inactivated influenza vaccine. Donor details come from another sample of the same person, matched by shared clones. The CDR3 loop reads CASSAPGHISYEQYF. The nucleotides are TGTGCCAGCAGTGCACCGGGACATATCTCCTACGAGCAGTACTTC.